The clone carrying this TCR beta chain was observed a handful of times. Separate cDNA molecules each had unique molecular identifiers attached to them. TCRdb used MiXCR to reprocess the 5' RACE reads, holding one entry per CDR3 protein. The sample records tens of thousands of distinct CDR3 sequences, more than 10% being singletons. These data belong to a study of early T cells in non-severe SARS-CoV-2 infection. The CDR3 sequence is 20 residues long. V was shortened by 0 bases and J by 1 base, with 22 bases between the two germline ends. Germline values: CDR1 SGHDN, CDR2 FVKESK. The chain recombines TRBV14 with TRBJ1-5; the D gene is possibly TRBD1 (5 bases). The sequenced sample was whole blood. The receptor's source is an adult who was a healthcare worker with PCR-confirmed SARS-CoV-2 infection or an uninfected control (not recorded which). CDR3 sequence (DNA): TGTGCCAGCAGCCAAGATCAATCCAGGGCCAGCCAACAAAGCAATCAGCCCCAGCATTTT. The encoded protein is CASSQDQSRASQQSNQPQHF.